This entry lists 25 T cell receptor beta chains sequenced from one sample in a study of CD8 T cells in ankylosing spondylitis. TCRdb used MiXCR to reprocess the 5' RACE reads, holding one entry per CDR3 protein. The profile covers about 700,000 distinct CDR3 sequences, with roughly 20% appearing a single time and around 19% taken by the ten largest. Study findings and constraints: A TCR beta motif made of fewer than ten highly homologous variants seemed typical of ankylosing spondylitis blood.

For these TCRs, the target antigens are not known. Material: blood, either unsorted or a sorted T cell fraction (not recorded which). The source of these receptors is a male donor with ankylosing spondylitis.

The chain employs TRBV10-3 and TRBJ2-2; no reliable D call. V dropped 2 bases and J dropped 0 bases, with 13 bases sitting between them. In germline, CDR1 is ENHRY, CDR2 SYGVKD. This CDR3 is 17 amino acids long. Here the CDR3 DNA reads TGTGCCATCAGTGAGACCATCAGACAAGCGAACACCGGGGAGCTGTTTTTT. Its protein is CAISETIRQANTGELFF.

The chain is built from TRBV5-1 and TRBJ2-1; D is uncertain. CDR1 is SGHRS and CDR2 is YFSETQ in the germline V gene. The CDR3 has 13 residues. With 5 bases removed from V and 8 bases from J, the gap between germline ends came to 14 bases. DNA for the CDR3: TGCGCCAGCAGAGAACCCAGCGCTGATGAGCAGTTCTTC. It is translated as CASREPSADEQFF.

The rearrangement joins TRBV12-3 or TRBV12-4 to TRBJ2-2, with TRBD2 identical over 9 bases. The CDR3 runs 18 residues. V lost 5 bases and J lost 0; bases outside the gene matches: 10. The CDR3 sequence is CASSPLQREDPNTGELFF. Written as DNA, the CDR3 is TGTGCCAGCAGTCCTTTGCAGCGGGAGGACCCGAACACCGGGGAGCTGTTTTTT.

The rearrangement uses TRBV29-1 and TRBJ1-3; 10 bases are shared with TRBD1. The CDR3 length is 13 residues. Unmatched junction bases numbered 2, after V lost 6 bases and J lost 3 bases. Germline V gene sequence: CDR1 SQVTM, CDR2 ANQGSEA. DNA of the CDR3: TGCAGCGTCGGGACAGGGGATGGAAACACCATATATTTT. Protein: CSVGTGDGNTIYF.

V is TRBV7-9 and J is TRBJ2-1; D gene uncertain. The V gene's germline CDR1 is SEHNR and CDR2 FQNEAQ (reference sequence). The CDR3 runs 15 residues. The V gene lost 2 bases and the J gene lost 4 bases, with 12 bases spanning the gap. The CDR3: CASSLLTEPYNEQFF. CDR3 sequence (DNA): TGTGCCAGCAGCTTATTGACGGAACCTTACAATGAGCAGTTCTTC.

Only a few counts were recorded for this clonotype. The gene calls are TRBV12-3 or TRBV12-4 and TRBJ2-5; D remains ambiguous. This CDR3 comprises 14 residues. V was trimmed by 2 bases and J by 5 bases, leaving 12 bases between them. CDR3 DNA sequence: TGTGCCAGCAGTTTAATTAGTCCGAGGGAGACCCAGTACTTC. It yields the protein CASSLISPRETQYF.

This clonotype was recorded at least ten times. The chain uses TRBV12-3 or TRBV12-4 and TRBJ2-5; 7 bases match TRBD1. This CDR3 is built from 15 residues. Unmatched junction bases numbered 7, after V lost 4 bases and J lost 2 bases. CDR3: CASSSGQTRQETQYF. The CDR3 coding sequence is TGTGCCAGCAGTTCGGGACAGACACGACAAGAGACCCAGTACTTC.

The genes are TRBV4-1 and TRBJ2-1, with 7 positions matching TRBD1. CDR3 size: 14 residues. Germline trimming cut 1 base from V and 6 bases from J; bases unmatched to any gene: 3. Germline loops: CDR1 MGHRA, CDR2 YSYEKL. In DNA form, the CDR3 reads TGCGCCAGCAGCCAAGTTTCAGGGGGCAATGAGCAGTTCTTC. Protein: CASSQVSGGNEQFF.

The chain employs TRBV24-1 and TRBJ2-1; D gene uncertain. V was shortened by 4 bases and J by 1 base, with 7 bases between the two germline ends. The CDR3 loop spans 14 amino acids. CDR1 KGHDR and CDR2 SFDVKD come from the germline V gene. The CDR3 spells CATSEPDSYNEQFF. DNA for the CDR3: TGTGCCACCAGTGAACCCGATTCCTACAATGAGCAGTTCTTC.

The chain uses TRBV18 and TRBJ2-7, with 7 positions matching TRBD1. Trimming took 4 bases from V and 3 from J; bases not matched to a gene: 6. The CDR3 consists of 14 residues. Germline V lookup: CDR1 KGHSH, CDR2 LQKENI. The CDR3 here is CASSRRDSNYEQYF. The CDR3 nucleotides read TGTGCCAGCTCACGAAGGGACAGCAACTACGAGCAGTACTTC.

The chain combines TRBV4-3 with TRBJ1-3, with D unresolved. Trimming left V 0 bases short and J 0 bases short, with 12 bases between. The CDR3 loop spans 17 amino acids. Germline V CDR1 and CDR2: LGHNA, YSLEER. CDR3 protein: CASSQDGVPSSGNTIYF. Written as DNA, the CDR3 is TGCGCCAGCAGCCAAGATGGGGTTCCTAGCTCTGGAAACACCATATATTTT.

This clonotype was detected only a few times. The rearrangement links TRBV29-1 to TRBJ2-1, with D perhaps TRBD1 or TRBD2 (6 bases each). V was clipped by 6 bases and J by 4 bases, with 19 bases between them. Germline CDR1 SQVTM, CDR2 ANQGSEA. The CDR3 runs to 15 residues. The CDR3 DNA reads TGCAGCGTGGCTCGGGAGACAGGCCTTTACAATGAGCAGTTCTTC. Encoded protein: CSVARETGLYNEQFF.

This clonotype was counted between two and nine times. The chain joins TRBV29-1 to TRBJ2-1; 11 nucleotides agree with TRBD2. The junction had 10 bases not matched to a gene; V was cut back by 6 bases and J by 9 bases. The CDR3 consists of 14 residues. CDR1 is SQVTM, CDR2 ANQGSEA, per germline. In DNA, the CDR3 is TGCAGCGTAGGAATAGCGGGAGGGCCTAGTGAGCAGTTCTTC. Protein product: CSVGIAGGPSEQFF.

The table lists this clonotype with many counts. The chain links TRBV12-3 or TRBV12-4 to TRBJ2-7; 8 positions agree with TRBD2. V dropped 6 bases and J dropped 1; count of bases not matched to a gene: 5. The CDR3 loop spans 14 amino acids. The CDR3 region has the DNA TGTGCCAGCAGCTTCGGGGGGGCTTCCTACGAGCAGTACTTC. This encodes CASSFGGASYEQYF.

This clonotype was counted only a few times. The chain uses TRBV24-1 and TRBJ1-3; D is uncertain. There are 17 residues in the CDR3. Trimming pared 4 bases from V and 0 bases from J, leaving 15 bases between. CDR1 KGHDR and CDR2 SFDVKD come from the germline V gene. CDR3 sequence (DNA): TGTGCCACCAGTGACCAAGGACGGTCGAGCTCTGGAAACACCATATATTTT. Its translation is CATSDQGRSSSGNTIYF.

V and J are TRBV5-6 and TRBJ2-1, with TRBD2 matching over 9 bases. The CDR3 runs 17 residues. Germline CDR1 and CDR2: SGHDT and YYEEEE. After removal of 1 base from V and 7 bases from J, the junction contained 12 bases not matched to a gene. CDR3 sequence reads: CASSLWGHSGRWNEQFF. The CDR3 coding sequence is TGTGCCAGCAGCTTGTGGGGTCACAGCGGGAGGTGGAATGAGCAGTTCTTC.

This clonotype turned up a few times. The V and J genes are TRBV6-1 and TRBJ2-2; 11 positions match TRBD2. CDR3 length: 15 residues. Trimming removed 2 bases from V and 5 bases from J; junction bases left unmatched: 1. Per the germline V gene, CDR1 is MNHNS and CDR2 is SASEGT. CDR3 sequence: CASSELAGGTGELFF. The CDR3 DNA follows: TGTGCCAGCAGTGAACTAGCGGGAGGAACCGGGGAGCTGTTTTTT.

This chain's CDR3 is CASSKAGNEQYF. DNA for the CDR3: TGTGCCAGCAGTAAAGCGGGGAACGAGCAGTACTTC. This sequence joins TRBV25-1 and TRBJ2-7, with TRBD2 matching over 7 bases. V dropped 5 bases and J dropped 5; count of bases not matched to a gene: 3. Germline loops: CDR1 MGHDK, CDR2 SYGVNS. This CDR3 is 12 amino acids long.

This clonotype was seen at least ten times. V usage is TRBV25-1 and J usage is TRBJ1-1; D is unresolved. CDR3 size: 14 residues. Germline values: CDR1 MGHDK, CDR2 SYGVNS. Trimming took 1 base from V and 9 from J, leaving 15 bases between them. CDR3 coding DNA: TGTGCCAGCAGTGAATTATCCAGCAACGAACAAGCTTTCTTT. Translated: CASSELSSNEQAFF.

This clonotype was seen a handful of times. CDR3 region: CSVEGPSSGNTIYF. CDR3 nucleotide sequence: TGCAGCGTTGAGGGACCGAGCTCTGGAAACACCATATATTTT. The chain is built from TRBV29-1 and TRBJ1-3; TRBD1 might be the D (5 bases). The CDR3 covers 14 residues. Germline CDR1 is SQVTM and CDR2 is ANQGSEA. V was cut by 3 bases and J by 0 bases, with 9 bases left in between.

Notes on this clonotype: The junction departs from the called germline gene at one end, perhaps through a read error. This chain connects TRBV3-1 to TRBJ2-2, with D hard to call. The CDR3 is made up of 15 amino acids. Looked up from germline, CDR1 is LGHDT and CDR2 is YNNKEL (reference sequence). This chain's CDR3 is CASSQVAAHTWELFF. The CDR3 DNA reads TGTGCCAGCAGCCAAGTTGCGGCCCACACCTGGGAGCTGTTTTTT.

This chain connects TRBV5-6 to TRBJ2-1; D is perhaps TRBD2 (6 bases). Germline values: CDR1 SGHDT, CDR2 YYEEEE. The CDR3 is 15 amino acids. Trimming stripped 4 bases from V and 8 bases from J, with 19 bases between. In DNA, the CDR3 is TGTGCCAGCAGCCAACTCGCGGGGAGGTCGCATGAGCAGTTCTTC. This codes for CASSQLAGRSHEQFF.

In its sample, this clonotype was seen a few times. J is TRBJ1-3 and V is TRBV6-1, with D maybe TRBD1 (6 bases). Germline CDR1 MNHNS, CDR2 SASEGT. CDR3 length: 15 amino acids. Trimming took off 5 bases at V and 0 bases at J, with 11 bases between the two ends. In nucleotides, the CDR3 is TGTGCCAGCAGTAGAGGGGGGCTCTCTGGAAACACCATATATTTT. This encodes CASSRGGLSGNTIYF.

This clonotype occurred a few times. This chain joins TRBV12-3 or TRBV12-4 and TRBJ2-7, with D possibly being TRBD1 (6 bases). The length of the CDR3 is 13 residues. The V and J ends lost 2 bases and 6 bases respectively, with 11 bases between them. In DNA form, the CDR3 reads TGTGCCAGCAGTTTAATGGGCAGGGGCGAGCAGTACTTC. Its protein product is CASSLMGRGEQYF.

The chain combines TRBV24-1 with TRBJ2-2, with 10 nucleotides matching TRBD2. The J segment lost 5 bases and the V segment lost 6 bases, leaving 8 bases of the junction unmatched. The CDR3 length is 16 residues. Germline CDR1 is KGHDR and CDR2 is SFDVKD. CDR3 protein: CATSPSGSGRTGELFF. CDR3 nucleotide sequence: TGTGCCACCAGTCCTAGCGGGAGCGGTAGGACCGGGGAGCTGTTTTTT.